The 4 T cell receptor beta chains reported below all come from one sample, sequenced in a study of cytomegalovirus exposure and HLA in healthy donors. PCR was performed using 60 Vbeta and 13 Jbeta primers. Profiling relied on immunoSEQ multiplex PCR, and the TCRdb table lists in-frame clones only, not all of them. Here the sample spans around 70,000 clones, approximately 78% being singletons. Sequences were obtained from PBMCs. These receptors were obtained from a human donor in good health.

The CDR3 nucleotides read TGTGCCAGCAGCTCGACAGGGGAGTCACCCCTCCACTTT. As protein: CASSSTGESPLHF. V and J are TRBV28 and TRBJ1-6; 8 nucleotides agree with TRBD1. Per germline, CDR1 MDHEN and CDR2 SYDVKM. There are 13 residues in the CDR3. Unmatched junction bases numbered 5, after V lost 6 bases and J lost 10 bases.

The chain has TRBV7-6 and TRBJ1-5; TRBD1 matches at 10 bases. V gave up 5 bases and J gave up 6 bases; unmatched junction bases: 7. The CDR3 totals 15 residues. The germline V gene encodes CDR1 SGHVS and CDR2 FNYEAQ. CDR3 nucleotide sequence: TGTGCCAGCAGCCCACGGACAGGGGGAAGTCAGCCCCAGCATTTT. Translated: CASSPRTGGSQPQHF.

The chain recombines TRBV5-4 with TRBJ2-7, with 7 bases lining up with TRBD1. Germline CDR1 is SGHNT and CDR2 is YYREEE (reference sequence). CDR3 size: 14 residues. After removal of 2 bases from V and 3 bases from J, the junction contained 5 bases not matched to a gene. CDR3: CASSFEGANYEQYF. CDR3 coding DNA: TGTGCCAGCAGCTTCGAGGGGGCTAACTACGAGCAGTACTTC.

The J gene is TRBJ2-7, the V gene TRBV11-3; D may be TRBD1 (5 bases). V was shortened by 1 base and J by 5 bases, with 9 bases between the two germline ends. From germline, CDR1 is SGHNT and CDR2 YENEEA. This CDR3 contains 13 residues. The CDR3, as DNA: TGTGCCAGCAGCTTAGCCAGGGCGGACGAGCAGTACTTC. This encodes CASSLARADEQYF.